One sample yielded the 26 T cell receptor beta chains listed below, sequenced in a study of blood T cell repertoires in COVID-19. Profiling relied on immunoSEQ multiplex PCR, and the TCRdb table lists in-frame clones only, not all of them. The sample yields a few hundred thousand clones, roughly 84% seen once. Material: peripheral blood. Receptors originate from a young woman with acute or convalescent COVID-19.

CDR3 protein: CASSQQSTGIRGYTF. In DNA form, the CDR3 reads TGTGCCAGCAGTCAACAAAGCACGGGGATTCGTGGCTACACCTTC. J is TRBJ1-2 and V is TRBV27; D gene ambiguous. V lost 5 bases and J 7 bases, leaving 20 bases between the germline ends. CDR3 length: 15 residues. The germline gives CDR1 MNHEY, CDR2 SMNVEV (reference sequence).

This clone was detected only once. The CDR3 nucleotides are TGTGCCAGCTCACCAAGGGACAGGGGAGGCTATGGCTACACCTTC. This translates into CASSPRDRGGYGYTF. The chain has TRBV18 and TRBJ1-2; 10 bases match TRBD1. The germline V gene has CDR1 KGHSH and CDR2 LQKENI. The V segment lost 2 bases and the J segment 4 bases; nucleotides outside the gene matches: 4. The CDR3 runs to 15 residues.

V and J are TRBV5-1 and TRBJ2-2; no reliable D call. V lost 8 bases, J lost 5 bases, and 7 bases lay in between. Germline CDR1 and CDR2: SGHRS and YFSETQ. The CDR3 contains 11 residues. Here the CDR3 reads CASQATGELFF. CDR3 coding DNA: TGCGCCAGTCAGGCGACCGGGGAGCTGTTTTTT.

This clone has a single count. This chain joins TRBV6-2 or TRBV6-3 and TRBJ2-2, with unresolved D. Looked up from germline, CDR1 is MNHEY and CDR2 is SVGEGT. Trimming removed 6 bases at V and 4 bases at J, with 15 bases between. CDR3 length: 15 amino acids. CDR3 in amino acids: CASSPLRISTGELFF. CDR3 DNA: TGTGCCAGCAGCCCATTGCGGATAAGCACCGGGGAGCTGTTTTTT.

V usage is TRBV27 and J usage is TRBJ2-5; D gene ambiguous. Germline assignment: CDR1 MNHEY and CDR2 SMNVEV (reference sequence). CDR3 length: 13 residues. V lost 3 bases and J lost 0, with 5 bases in between. CDR3 region: CASSFNNQETQYF. The CDR3 DNA follows: TGTGCCAGCAGTTTTAACAACCAAGAGACCCAGTACTTC.

This clone was observed once. The chain employs TRBV19 and TRBJ2-7; 8 nucleotides match TRBD1. CDR1 and CDR2 from the germline V gene are LNHDA and SQIVND (reference sequence). V gave up 4 bases and J gave up 3 bases; unmatched junction bases: 5. The CDR3 consists of 14 residues. The CDR3 bases are TGTGCCAGTAGTAGCGACAGGGGTGGCTACGAGCAGTACTTC. Amino acid sequence: CASSSDRGGYEQYF.

The chain couples TRBV29-1 to TRBJ1-1; a weak D match, TRBD1 (5 bases). Trimming took off 4 bases at V and 1 base at J, with 22 bases between the two ends. Germline V gene data show CDR1 as SQVTM and CDR2 as ANQGSEA. The CDR3 has 17 amino acids. CDR3 sequence reads: CSVVNSWDSLGNTEAFF. The DNA for the CDR3 is TGCAGCGTTGTGAACTCCTGGGACTCCCTGGGGAACACTGAAGCTTTCTTT.

The CDR3 reads CASSHDLIRQGGYEQYF. DNA of the CDR3: TGTGCCAGCAGCCACGACCTCATAAGACAGGGGGGGTACGAGCAGTACTTC. The chain joins TRBV7-9 to TRBJ2-7; 9 bases are shared with TRBD1. Germline trimming cut 5 bases from V and 4 bases from J; bases unmatched to any gene: 15. The germline gives CDR1 SEHNR, CDR2 FQNEAQ (reference sequence). CDR3 length: 17 residues.

The V call is TRBV6-1, the J call TRBJ2-7; 7 bases are shared with TRBD1. CDR1 and CDR2 (germline): MNHNS, SASEGT. With 3 bases clipped from V and 2 bases from J, the junction kept 4 bases outside the gene matches. The CDR3 sequence is 14 residues long. This CDR3 is CASSEQGQTYEQYF. In DNA form, the CDR3 reads TGTGCCAGCAGTGAGCAGGGACAGACCTACGAGCAGTACTTC.

The chain couples TRBV30 to TRBJ2-1; 11 positions match TRBD2. The J segment lost 5 bases and the V segment lost 6 bases, leaving 12 bases of the junction unmatched. There are 16 residues in the CDR3. The germline V gene has CDR1 GTSNPN and CDR2 SVGIG (reference sequence). CDR3 residues: CACDTSGTSGNNEQFF. For the CDR3, the DNA is TGTGCCTGCGACACGTCAGGGACTAGCGGTAACAATGAGCAGTTCTTC.

The table lists this clone with a few counts. The J gene is TRBJ2-2, the V gene TRBV2; 12 bases fit TRBD1. The V segment lost 6 bases and the J segment 1 base; nucleotides outside the gene matches: 9. CDR3 length: 18 residues. Germline V gene data show CDR1 as SNHLY and CDR2 as FYNNEI. For the CDR3, the DNA is TGTGCCAGCAGCTTAGTGGGACAGGGGGCTGGGAACACCGGGGAGCTGTTTTTT. Protein: CASSLVGQGAGNTGELFF.

V usage is TRBV19 and J usage is TRBJ1-5; weak D call: TRBD1 (5 bases). The CDR3 sequence is 15 residues long. Germline loops: CDR1 LNHDA, CDR2 SQIVND (reference sequence). V was cut by 2 bases and J by 4 bases, with 12 bases left in between. CDR3 amino acids: CASSIIGGWNQPQHF. The CDR3 DNA sequence: TGTGCCAGTAGTATAATCGGGGGGTGGAATCAGCCCCAGCATTTT.

The chain couples TRBV25-1 to TRBJ1-1; D is uncertain. Per the germline V gene, CDR1 is MGHDK and CDR2 is SYGVNS. The germline V and J ends were trimmed by 1 base and 1 base, with 7 bases remaining between them. The CDR3 sequence is 14 residues long. CDR3 residues: CASSEWAGNTEAFF. For the CDR3, the DNA is TGTGCCAGCAGTGAATGGGCAGGGAACACTGAAGCTTTCTTT.

On this clone: This sample also contains other DNA sequences that code for the same CDR3. The chain has TRBV7-2 and TRBJ1-2; D gene uncertain. Per germline, CDR1 SGHTA and CDR2 FQGNSA. This CDR3 spans 12 amino acids. V was shortened by 1 base and J by 4 bases, with 4 bases between the two germline ends. The DNA of the CDR3 is TGTGCCAGCAGCTTAGTTAGCTATGGCTACACCTTC. This codes for CASSLVSYGYTF. The entire variable domain, with the rest obtained from reference TRBV7-2 and TRBJ1-2, is as follows: GAGVSQSPSNKVTEKGKDVELRCDPISGHTALYWYRQSLGQGLEFLIYFQGNSAPDKSGLPSDRFSAERTGGSVSTLTIQRTQQEDSAVYLCASSLVSYGYTFGSGTRLTVV.

The chain is built from TRBV3-1 (or the pseudogene TRBV3-2) and TRBJ1-5; tentatively, D is TRBD1 (5 bases). The length of the CDR3 is 15 residues. V lost 0 bases, J lost 1 base, and 7 bases lay in between. Germline assignment: CDR1 LGHDT and CDR2 YNNKEL (reference sequence). The CDR3 is CASSQDRGSNQPQHF. CDR3 bases: TGTGCCAGCAGCCAAGATCGGGGGAGCAATCAGCCCCAGCATTTT.

V gene TRBV7-8 combines with J gene TRBJ1-1; D is uncertain. V shed 0 bases and J shed 5 bases, with 10 bases lying between them. Germline CDR1 SGHVS, CDR2 FQNEAQ. There are 14 residues in the CDR3. The CDR3 loop is CASSLAVAGTEAFF. In nucleotides, the CDR3 is TGTGCCAGCAGCTTAGCGGTGGCCGGGACTGAAGCTTTCTTT.

This clone has a single count. This rearrangement joins TRBV7-9 to TRBJ2-7; TRBD2 matches 9 bases. CDR1 and CDR2 (germline): SEHNR, FQNEAQ (reference sequence). The J segment lost 1 base and the V segment lost 5 bases, leaving 21 bases of the junction unmatched. This CDR3 spans 20 amino acids. The CDR3 spells CASSGGYGTDPSGISYEQYF. CDR3 bases: TGTGCCAGCAGCGGGGGCTACGGGACAGATCCTAGCGGGATATCCTACGAGCAGTACTTC.

The chain couples TRBV30 to TRBJ2-5; 11 nucleotides align to TRBD2. The J segment lost 2 bases and the V segment lost 4 bases, leaving 6 bases of the junction unmatched. Germline CDR1 GTSNPN, CDR2 SVGIG (reference sequence). The CDR3 contains 15 residues. This chain's CDR3 is CAWNRVAGGQETQYF. Written as DNA, the CDR3 is TGTGCCTGGAATAGGGTAGCGGGAGGGCAAGAGACCCAGTACTTC. Variable domain in full (rest from reference TRBV30 and TRBJ2-5): SQTIHQWPATLVQPVGSPLSLECTVEGTSNPNLYWYRQAAGRGLQLLFYSVGIGQISSEVPQNLSASRPQDRQFILSSKKLLLSDSGFYLCAWNRVAGGQETQYFGPGTRLLVL.

The V and J genes are TRBV4-3 and TRBJ2-3, with unresolved D. CDR1 LGHNA and CDR2 YSLEER come from the germline V gene. This CDR3 contains 15 residues. V was trimmed by 4 bases and J by 1 base, leaving 12 bases between them. The CDR3 spells CASSRSPSRTDTQYF. Here the CDR3 DNA reads TGCGCCAGCAGCCGGAGCCCGAGCCGCACAGATACGCAGTATTTT.

The rearrangement links TRBV4-3 to TRBJ2-3; 12 bases are a match to TRBD2. The CDR3 runs 19 residues. The germline V gene encodes CDR1 LGHNA and CDR2 YSLEER. V trimming: 2 bases; J trimming: 2 bases; junction bases outside the gene matches: 11. The CDR3 protein is CASSQLISSGRATTDTQYF. CDR3 sequence (DNA): TGCGCCAGCAGCCAACTAATTTCTAGCGGGAGGGCCACCACAGATACGCAGTATTTT.

The gene calls are TRBV6-5 and TRBJ1-1; D perhaps matches TRBD1 (5 bases). V lost 0 bases and J 2 bases, leaving 13 bases between the germline ends. Germline-derived CDR1 and CDR2 are MNHEY and SVGAGI. The CDR3 runs 16 residues. The CDR3 nucleotides read TGTGCCAGCAGTTACTCGAAGCAGGGCGACAACACTGAAGCTTTCTTT. It codes for CASSYSKQGDNTEAFF.

This chain joins TRBV27 and TRBJ1-5; D possibly corresponds to TRBD1 (5 bases). CDR1 and CDR2 (germline): MNHEY, SMNVEV (reference sequence). The CDR3 has 14 residues. V gave up 4 bases and J gave up 2 bases, with 9 bases separating them. The CDR3 loop is CASSSREGNQPQHF. As DNA, the CDR3 is TGTGCCAGCAGTTCCAGGGAGGGCAATCAGCCCCAGCATTTT.

The chain carries TRBV9 and TRBJ1-6; 7 bases are shared with TRBD1. CDR1 and CDR2 (germline): SGDLS, YYNGEE. After removal of 3 bases from V and 7 bases from J, the junction contained 4 bases not matched to a gene. CDR3 length: 14 amino acids. The CDR3 reads CASSATGANSPLHF. The DNA of the CDR3 is TGTGCCAGCAGCGCTACAGGGGCAAATTCACCCCTCCACTTT.

The chain couples TRBV9 to TRBJ1-3; 7 bases map to TRBD1. Germline trimming cut 4 bases from V and 2 bases from J; bases unmatched to any gene: 15. This CDR3 spans 18 amino acids. Germline V gene lookup returns CDR1 SGDLS and CDR2 YYNGEE. The CDR3 nucleotides are TGTGCCAGCAGCCCACGGCGGGCGCCAGGGGGTCCTGGAAACACCATATATTTT. It yields the protein CASSPRRAPGGPGNTIYF. Drawing the rest from reference TRBV9 and TRBJ1-3, the complete variable domain is DSGVTQTPKHLITATGQRVTLRCSPRSGDLSVYWYQQSLDQGLQFLIQYYNGEERAKGNILERFSAQQFPDLHSELNLSSLELGDSALYFCASSPRRAPGGPGNTIYFGEGSWLTVV.

This chain joins TRBV19 and TRBJ1-1; 8 bases match TRBD1. The CDR3 spans 16 residues. V trimming: 7 bases; J trimming: 6 bases; junction bases outside the gene matches: 16. Germline V gives CDR1 LNHDA, CDR2 SQIVND (reference sequence). CDR3 loop: CASTGQGNRPGAEAFF. CDR3 bases: TGTGCCAGTACCGGACAGGGTAACCGTCCAGGCGCTGAAGCTTTCTTT.

CDR3 in amino acids: CASSLTTGRGNEKLFF. DNA of the CDR3: TGTGCCAGCAGTTTAACTACAGGAAGGGGCAATGAAAAACTGTTTTTT. The V call is TRBV27, the J call TRBJ1-4; D may be TRBD1 (5 bases). CDR1 is MNHEY, CDR2 SMNVEV, per germline (reference sequence). V was clipped by 2 bases and J by 5 bases, with 15 bases between them. The CDR3 extends over 16 amino acids.